One sample yielded the 5 T cell receptor beta chains listed below, sequenced in a study of blood T cells in healthy people across ages. The use of a sample-barcoded 5' primer and a J-beta primer mix characterized a second PCR of roughly 7 to 11 cycles. TCRdb reprocessed the 5' RACE reads with MiXCR, giving one entry per CDR3 protein. Here the sample spans some 1.5 million distinct CDR3 sequences, 25% to 30% being singletons. Sequenced input: blood. The source of these receptors is a woman in her twenties or thirties in good health.

There are many counts of this clonotype. This chain connects TRBV10-3 to TRBJ2-7, with D maybe TRBD1 (6 bases). Trimming took 10 bases from V and 5 from J, leaving 18 bases between them. The length of the CDR3 is 13 residues. CDR1 is ENHRY, CDR2 SYGVKD, per germline. The CDR3 nucleotides are TGTGCCACCGCGACAGGTTCCGCGGACGAGCAGTACTTC. Protein: CATATGSADEQYF.

To note about this clonotype: A read error may account for a junction end that differs from germline. The chain employs TRBV6-2 or TRBV6-3 and TRBJ1-1; D unclear. The CDR3 runs to 12 residues. CDR1 is MNHEY and CDR2 is SVGEGT in the germline V gene. CDR3 sequence: CASSYRRTGAFF. The CDR3, as DNA: TGTGCCAGCAGTTACCGACGTACTGGAGCTTTCTTT.

The rearrangement uses TRBV28 and TRBJ1-6; TRBD1 matches 7 bases. The CDR3 sequence is 16 residues long. The germline gives CDR1 MDHEN, CDR2 SYDVKM. With 6 bases clipped from V and 9 bases from J, the junction kept 14 bases outside the gene matches. The CDR3: CASSPRGRGSSSPLHF. CDR3 DNA: TGTGCCAGCAGCCCCCGTGGCAGGGGGTCTAGTTCACCCCTCCACTTT. The full variable domain, completed using reference TRBV28 and TRBJ1-6, is DVKVTQSSRYLVKRTGEKVFLECVQDMDHENMFWYRQDPGLGLRLIYFSYDVKMKEKGDIPEGYSVSREKKERFSLILESASTNQTSMYLCASSPRGRGSSSPLHFGNGTRLTVT.

Concerning this clonotype itself: One junction end disagrees with the germline gene, perhaps due to a read error. CDR3 in amino acids: CAGSQLTGGLAKNIQYF. CDR3 DNA: TGTGCCGGCAGCCAACTAACAGGGGGCCTAGCCAAAAACATTCAGTACTTC. The chain combines TRBV3-1 with TRBJ2-4; TRBD1 aligns across 9 bases. Germline loops: CDR1 LGHDT, CDR2 YNNKEL (reference sequence). This CDR3 is 17 amino acids long.

This clonotype was seen more than once but under ten times. CDR3 nucleotides: TGCAGCGTTGGGATAGTCGAGGGGAAACTGTTTTTT. It is translated as CSVGIVEGKLFF. The gene calls are TRBV29-1 and TRBJ1-4, with D possibly TRBD1 on 5 matching bases. The CDR3 has 12 residues. From germline, CDR1 is SQVTM and CDR2 ANQGSEA. V gave up 4 bases and J gave up 11 bases, with 14 bases separating them.